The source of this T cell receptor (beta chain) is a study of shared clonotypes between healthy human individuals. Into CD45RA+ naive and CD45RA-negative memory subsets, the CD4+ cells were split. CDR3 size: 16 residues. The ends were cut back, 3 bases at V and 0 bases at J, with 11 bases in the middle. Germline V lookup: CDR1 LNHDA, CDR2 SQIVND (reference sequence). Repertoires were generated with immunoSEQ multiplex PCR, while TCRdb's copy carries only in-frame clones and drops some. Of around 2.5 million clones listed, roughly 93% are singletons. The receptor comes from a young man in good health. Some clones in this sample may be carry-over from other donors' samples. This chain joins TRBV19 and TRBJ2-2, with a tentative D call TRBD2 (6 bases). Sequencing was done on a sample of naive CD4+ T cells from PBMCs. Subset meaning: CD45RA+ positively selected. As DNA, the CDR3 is TGTGCCAGTAGTATGGTCCGGGACTCGAACACCGGGGAGCTGTTTTTT. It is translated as CASSMVRDSNTGELFF.